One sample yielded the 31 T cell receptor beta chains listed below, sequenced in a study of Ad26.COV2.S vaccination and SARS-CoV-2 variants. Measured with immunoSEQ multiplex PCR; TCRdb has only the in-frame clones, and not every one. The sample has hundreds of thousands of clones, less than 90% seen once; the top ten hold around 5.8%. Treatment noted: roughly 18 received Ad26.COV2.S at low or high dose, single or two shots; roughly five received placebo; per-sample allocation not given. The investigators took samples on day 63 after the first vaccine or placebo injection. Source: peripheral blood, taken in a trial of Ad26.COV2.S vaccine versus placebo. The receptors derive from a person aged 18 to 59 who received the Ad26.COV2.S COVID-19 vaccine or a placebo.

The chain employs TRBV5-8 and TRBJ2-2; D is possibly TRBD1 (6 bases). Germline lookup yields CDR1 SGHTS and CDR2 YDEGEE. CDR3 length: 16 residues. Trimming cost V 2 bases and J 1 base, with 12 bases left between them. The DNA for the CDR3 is TGTGCCAGCAGCTTACTTGTACAGGGGAACACCGGGGAGCTGTTTTTT. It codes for CASSLLVQGNTGELFF.

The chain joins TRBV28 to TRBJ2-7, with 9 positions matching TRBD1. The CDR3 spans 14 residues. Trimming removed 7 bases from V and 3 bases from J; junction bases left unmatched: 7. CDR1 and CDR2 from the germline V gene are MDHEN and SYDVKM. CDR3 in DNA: TGTGCCAGCACAGGGACAGGGATAATCTACGAGCAGTACTTC. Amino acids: CASTGTGIIYEQYF.

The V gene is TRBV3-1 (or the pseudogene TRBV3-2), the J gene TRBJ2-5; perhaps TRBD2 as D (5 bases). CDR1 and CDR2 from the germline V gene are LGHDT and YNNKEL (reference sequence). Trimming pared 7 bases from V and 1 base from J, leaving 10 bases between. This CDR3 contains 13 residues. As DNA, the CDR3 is TGTGCCAGCACCCGGGAATCCCAAGAGACCCAGTACTTC. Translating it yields CASTRESQETQYF.

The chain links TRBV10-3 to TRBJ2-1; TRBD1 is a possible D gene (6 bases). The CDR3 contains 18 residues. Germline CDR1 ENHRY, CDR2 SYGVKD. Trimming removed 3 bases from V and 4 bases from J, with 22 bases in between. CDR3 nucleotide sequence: TGTGCCATCAGTGATATGTCGGGACAAAAAAAGGTTTACAATGAGCAGTTCTTC. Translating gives CAISDMSGQKKVYNEQFF.

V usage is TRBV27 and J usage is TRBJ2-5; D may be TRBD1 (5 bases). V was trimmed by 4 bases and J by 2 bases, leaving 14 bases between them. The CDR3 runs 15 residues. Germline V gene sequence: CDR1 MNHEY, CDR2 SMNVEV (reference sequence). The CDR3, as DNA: TGTGCCAGCAGTTCCCCTAACCAGGGACAAGAGACCCAGTACTTC. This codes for CASSSPNQGQETQYF.

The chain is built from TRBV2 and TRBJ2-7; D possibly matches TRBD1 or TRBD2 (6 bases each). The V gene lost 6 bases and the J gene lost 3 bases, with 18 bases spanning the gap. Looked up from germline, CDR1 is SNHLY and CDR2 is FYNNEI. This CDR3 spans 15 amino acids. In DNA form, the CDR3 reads TGTGCCAGCAGGATGGACAGTAGCGGAGTCTACGAGCAGTACTTC. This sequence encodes CASRMDSSGVYEQYF.

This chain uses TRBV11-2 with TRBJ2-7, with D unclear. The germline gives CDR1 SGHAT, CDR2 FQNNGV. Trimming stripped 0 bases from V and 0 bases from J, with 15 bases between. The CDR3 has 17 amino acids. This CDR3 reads CASSLDRGFLSSYEQYF. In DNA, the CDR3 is TGTGCCAGCAGCTTAGATCGTGGGTTCCTCAGCTCCTACGAGCAGTACTTC.

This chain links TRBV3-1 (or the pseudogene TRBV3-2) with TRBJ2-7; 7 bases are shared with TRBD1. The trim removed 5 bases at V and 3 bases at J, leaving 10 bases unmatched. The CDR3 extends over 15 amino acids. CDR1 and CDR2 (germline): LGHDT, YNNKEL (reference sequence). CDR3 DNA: TGTGCCAGCAGCTCTCCACAGGGGAAGTACTACGAGCAGTACTTC. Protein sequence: CASSSPQGKYYEQYF.

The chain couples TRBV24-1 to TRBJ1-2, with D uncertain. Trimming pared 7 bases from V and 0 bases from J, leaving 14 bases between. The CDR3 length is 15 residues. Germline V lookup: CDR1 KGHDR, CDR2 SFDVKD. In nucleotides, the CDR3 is TGTGCCACCAGCCAAAAAACAGATACTAACTATGGCTACACCTTC. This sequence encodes CATSQKTDTNYGYTF.

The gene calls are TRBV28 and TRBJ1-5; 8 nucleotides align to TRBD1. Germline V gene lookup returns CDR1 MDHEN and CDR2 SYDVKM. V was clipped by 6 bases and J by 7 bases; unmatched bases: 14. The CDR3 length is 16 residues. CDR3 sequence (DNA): TGTGCCAGCAGCCAGACGAACAGGGGGATGGGGCAGCCCCAGCATTTT. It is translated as CASSQTNRGMGQPQHF.

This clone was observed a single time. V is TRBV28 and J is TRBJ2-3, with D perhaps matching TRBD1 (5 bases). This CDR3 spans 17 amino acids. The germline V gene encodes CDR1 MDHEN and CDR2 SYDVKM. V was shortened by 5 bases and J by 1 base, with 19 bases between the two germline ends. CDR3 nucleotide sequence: TGTGCCAGCAGTCCCAAAACAGGTCGCCTAGGCACAGATACGCAGTATTTT. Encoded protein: CASSPKTGRLGTDTQYF. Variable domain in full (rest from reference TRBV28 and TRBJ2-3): DVKVTQSSRYLVKRTGEKVFLECVQDMDHENMFWYRQDPGLGLRLIYFSYDVKMKEKGDIPEGYSVSREKKERFSLILESASTNQTSMYLCASSPKTGRLGTDTQYFGPGTRLTVL.

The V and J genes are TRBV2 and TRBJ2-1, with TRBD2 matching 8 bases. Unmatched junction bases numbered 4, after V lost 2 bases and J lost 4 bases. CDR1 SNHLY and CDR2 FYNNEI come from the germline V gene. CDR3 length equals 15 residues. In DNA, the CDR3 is TGTGCCAGCAGTGAACTGGCGGGAGGTTACAATGAGCAGTTCTTC. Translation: CASSELAGGYNEQFF.

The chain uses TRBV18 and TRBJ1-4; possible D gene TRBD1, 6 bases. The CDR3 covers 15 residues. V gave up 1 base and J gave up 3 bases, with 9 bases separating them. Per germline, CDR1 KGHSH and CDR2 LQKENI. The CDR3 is CASSPLGASNEKLFF. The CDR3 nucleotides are TGTGCCAGCTCACCACTGGGGGCCTCTAATGAAAAACTGTTTTTT.

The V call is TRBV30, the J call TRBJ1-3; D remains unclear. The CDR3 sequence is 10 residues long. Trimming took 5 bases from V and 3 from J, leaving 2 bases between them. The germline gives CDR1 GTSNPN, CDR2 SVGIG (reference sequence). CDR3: CAWGGNTIYF. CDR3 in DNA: TGTGCCTGGGGTGGAAACACCATATATTTT. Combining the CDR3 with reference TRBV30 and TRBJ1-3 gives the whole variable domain SQTIHQWPATLVQPVGSPLSLECTVEGTSNPNLYWYRQAAGRGLQLLFYSVGIGQISSEVPQNLSASRPQDRQFILSSKKLLLSDSGFYLCAWGGNTIYFGEGSWLTVV.

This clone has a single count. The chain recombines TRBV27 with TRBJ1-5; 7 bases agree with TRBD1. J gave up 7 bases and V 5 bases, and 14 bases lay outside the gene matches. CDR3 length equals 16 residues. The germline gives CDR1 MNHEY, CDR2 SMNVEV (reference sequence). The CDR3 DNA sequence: TGTGCCAGCAGTCCAACCCCGCGACAGGGTAAACAGCCCCAGCATTTT. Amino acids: CASSPTPRQGKQPQHF.

This CDR3 reads CASSSTEATSYEQYF. CDR3 DNA: TGTGCCAGCAGTAGCACAGAAGCTACCTCCTACGAGCAGTACTTC. The rearrangement uses TRBV2 and TRBJ2-7; D ambiguous. The V gene's germline CDR1 is SNHLY and CDR2 FYNNEI. The V and J ends lost 5 bases and 0 bases respectively, with 14 bases between them. This CDR3 is 15 amino acids long.

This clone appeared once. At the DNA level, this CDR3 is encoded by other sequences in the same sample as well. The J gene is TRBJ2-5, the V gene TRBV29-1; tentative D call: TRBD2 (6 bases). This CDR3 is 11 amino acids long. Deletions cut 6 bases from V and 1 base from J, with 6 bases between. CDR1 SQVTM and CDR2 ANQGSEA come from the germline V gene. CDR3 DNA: TGCAGCGTGGGGGGCCAAGAGACCCAGTACTTC. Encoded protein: CSVGGQETQYF.

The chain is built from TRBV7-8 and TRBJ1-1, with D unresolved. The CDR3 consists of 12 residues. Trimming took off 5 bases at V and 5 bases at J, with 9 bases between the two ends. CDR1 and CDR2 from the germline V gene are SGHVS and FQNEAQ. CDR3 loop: CASSPRETEAFF. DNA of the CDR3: TGTGCCAGCAGCCCCCGGGAAACTGAAGCTTTCTTT.

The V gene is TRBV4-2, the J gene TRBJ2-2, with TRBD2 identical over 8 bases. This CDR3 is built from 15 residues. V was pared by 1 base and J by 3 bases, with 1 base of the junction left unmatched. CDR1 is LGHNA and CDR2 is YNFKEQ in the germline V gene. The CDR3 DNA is TGTGCCAGCAGCCAAGCGGGAGGGTACACCGGGGAGCTGTTTTTT. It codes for CASSQAGGYTGELFF.

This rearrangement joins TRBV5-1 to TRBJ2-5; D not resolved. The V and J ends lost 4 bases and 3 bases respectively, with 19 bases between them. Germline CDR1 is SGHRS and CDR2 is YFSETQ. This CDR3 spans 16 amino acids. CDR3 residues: CASSPGPTHFEETQYF. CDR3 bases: TGCGCCAGCAGCCCGGGCCCTACTCATTTTGAAGAGACCCAGTACTTC.

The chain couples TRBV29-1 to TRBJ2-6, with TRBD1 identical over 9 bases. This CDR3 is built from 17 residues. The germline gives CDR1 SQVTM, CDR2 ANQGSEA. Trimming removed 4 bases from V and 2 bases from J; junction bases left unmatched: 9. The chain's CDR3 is CSVAAGTGWTGANVLTF. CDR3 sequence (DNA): TGCAGCGTTGCAGCCGGGACAGGGTGGACTGGGGCCAACGTCCTGACTTTC. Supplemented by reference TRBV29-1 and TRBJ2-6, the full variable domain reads SAVISQKPSRDICQRGTSLTIQCQVDSQVTMMFWYRQQPGQSLTLIATANQGSEATYESGFVIDKFPISRPNLTFSTLTVSNMSPEDSSIYLCSVAAGTGWTGANVLTFGAGSRLTVL.

DNA for the CDR3: TGTGCCAGCAGTGAAGCACAGGGGGAAAGGGGTGAGCAGTTCTTC. Residues: CASSEAQGERGEQFF. This chain connects TRBV25-1 to TRBJ2-1, with 8 bases identical to TRBD1. Trimming took 2 bases from V and 9 from J; bases not matched to a gene: 9. The CDR3 is made up of 15 amino acids. CDR1 is MGHDK and CDR2 is SYGVNS in the germline V gene.

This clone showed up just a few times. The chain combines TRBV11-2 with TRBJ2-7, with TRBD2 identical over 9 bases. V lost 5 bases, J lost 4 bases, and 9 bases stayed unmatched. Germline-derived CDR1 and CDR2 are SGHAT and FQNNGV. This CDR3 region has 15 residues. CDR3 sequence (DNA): TGTGCCAGCAGCCCCGGACTAGCGAGCGAGTACGAGCAGTACTTC. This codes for CASSPGLASEYEQYF. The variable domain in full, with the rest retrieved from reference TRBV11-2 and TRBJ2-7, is EAGVAQSPRYKIIEKRQSVAFWCNPISGHATLYWYQQILGQGPKLLIQFQNNGVVDDSQLPKDRFSAERLKGVDSTLKIQPAKLEDSAVYLCASSPGLASEYEQYFGPGTRLTVT.

The CDR3 spells CASSSTPQGRYEQYF. The DNA for the CDR3 is TGTGCCAGCAGTTCGACCCCCCAGGGGCGGTACGAGCAGTACTTC. The V gene is TRBV27, the J gene TRBJ2-7, with D perhaps matching TRBD1 (6 bases). Germline assignment: CDR1 MNHEY and CDR2 SMNVEV (reference sequence). This CDR3 comprises 15 residues. Trimming shortened V by 4 bases and J by 4 bases, and 17 bases separated the two germline ends.

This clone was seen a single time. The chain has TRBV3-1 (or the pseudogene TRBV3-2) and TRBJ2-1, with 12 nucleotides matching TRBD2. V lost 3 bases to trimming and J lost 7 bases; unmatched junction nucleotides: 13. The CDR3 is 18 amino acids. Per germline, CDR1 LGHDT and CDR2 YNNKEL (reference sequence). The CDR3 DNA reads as TGTGCCAGCAGCCAGCTAGCGGGAGGGCTTTATGGTAGAAATGAGCAGTTCTTC. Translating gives CASSQLAGGLYGRNEQFF.

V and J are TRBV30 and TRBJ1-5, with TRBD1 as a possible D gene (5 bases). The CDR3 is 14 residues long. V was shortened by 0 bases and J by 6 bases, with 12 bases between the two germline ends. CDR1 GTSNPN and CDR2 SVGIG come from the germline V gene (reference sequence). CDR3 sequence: CAWSVTSGIQPQHF. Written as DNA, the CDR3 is TGTGCCTGGAGTGTTACGTCAGGGATTCAGCCCCAGCATTTT.

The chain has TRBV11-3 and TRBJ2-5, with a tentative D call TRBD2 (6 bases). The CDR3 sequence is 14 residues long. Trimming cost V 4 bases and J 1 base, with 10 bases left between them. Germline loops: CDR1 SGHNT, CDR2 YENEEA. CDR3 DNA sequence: TGTGCCAGCAGCTCTGCGGGACCCCAAGAGACCCAGTACTTC. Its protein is CASSSAGPQETQYF.

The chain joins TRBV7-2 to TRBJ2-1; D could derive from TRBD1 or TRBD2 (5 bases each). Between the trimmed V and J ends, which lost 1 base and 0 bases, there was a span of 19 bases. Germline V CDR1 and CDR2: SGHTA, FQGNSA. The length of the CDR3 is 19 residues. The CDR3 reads CASSLDAGSGISSYNEQFF. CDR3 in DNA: TGTGCCAGCAGCTTAGATGCAGGGTCGGGGATAAGCTCCTACAATGAGCAGTTCTTC.

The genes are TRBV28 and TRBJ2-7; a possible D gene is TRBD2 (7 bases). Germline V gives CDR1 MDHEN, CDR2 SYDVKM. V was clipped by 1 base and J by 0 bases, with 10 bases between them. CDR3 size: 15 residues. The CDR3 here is CASSLLGGASYEQYF. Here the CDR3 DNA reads TGTGCCAGCAGTTTATTGGGGGGGGCCTCCTACGAGCAGTACTTC.

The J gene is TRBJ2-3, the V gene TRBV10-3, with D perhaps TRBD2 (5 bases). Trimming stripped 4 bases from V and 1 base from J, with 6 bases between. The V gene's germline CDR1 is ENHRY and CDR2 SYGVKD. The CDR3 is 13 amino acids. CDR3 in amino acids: CAISGTGTDTQYF. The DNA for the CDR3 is TGTGCCATCAGTGGGACTGGCACAGATACGCAGTATTTT.

The CDR3 coding sequence is TGTGCCAGCAGTACCGGGACTAGCACAGATACGCAGTATTTT. Its translation: CASSTGTSTDTQYF. The chain employs TRBV25-1 and TRBJ2-3; D is possibly TRBD2 (6 bases). The V end was cut by 5 bases, the J end by 0 bases, with 9 bases between. CDR3 length: 14 residues. Germline loops: CDR1 MGHDK, CDR2 SYGVNS.